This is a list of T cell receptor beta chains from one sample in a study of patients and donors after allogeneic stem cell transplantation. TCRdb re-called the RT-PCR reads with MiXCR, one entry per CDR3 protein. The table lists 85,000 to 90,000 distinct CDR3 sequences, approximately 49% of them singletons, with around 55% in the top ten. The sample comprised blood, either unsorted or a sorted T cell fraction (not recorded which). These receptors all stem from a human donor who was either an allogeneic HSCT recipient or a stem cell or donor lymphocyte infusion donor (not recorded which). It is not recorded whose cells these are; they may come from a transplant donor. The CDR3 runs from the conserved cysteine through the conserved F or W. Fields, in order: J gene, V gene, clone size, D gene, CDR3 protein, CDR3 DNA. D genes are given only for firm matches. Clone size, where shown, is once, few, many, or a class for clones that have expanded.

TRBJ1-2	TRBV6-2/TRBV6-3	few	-	CASSPSDYGYTF	TGTGCCAGCAGTCCCAGTGACTATGGCTACACCTTC
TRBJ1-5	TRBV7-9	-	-	CASSLFAREDQPQHF	TGTGCCAGCAGCTTATTTGCAAGGGAGGATCAGCCCCAGCATTTT
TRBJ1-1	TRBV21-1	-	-	CASSSGQGKDTEAFF	TGTGCCAGCAGTTCCGGACAGGGGAAGGACACTGAAGCTTTCTTT
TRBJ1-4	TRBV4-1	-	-	CASSQDSWGQPNEKLFF	TGCGCCAGCAGCCAAGATTCTTGGGGGCAGCCTAATGAAAAACTGTTTTTT
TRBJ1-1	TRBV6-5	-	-	CASSYSIQGRFTEAFF	TGTGCCAGCAGTTACTCGATCCAGGGGCGTTTCACTGAAGCTTTCTTT
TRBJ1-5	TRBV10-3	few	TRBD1	CAISSGQGTRINQPQHF	TGTGCCATCAGTTCTGGACAGGGAACAAGAATCAATCAGCCCCAGCATTTT
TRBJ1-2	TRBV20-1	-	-	CSASSGGMIYGYTF	TGCAGTGCTAGCTCGGGGGGAATGATCTATGGCTACACCTTC
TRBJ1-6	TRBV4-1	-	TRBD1	CASSQDPDRANNSPLHF	TGCGCCAGCAGCCAAGATCCGGACAGGGCGAATAATTCACCCCTCCACTTT
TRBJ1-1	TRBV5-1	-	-	CASSFALQDSEAFF	TGCGCCAGCAGCTTCGCCCTTCAAGACTCTGAAGCTTTCTTT
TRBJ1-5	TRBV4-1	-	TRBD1	CASSQVLTGGNQPQHF	TGCGCCAGCAGCCAAGTCTTAACAGGGGGGAATCAGCCCCAGCATTTT
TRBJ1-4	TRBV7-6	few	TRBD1	CASSSGQPNEKLFF	TGTGCCAGCAGCTCGGGACAGCCTAATGAAAAACTGTTTTTT
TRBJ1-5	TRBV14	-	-	CASSQDFVRGSYSNQPQHF	TGTGCCAGCAGCCAAGACTTCGTTAGAGGCTCTTATAGCAATCAGCCCCAGCATTTT
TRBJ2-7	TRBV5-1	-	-	CASSLRNTGTPYEQYF	TGCGCCAGCAGCTTGCGCAACACCGGGACTCCCTACGAGCAGTACTTC
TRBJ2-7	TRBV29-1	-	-	CSVATSLEQYF	TGCAGCGTCGCCACTAGCCTCGAGCAGTACTTC
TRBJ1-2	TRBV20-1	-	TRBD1	CSANPGQLEYTF	TGCAGTGCTAATCCGGGACAGCTGGAATACACCTTC
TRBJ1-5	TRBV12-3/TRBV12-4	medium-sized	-	CATSDNYSNQPQHF	TGTGCCACCTCAGACAACTATAGCAATCAGCCCCAGCATTTT
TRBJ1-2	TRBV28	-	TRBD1	CASSFQGGDYGYTF	TGTGCCAGCAGTTTTCAGGGGGGCGACTATGGCTACACCTTC
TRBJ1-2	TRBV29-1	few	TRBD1	CSVEDRFYGYTF	TGCAGCGTTGAGGACAGGTTCTATGGCTACACCTTC
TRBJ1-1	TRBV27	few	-	CASSLVRGYLNTEAFF	TGTGCCAGCAGTTTAGTTCGGGGGTACCTCAACACTGAAGCTTTCTTT
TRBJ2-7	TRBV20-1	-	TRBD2	CSAITQGGVGFSYEQYF	TGCAGTGCCATAACCCAGGGAGGGGTGGGGTTCTCCTACGAGCAGTACTTC
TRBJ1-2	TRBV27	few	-	CASSFPKGGYTF	TGTGCCAGCAGTTTCCCCAAGGGGGGCTACACCTTC
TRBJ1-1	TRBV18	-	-	CASSPRSQMNTEAFF	TGTGCCAGCTCACCACGATCCCAGATGAACACTGAAGCTTTCTTT
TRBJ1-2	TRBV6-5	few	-	CASSSTGLRGYTF	TGTGCCAGCAGCTCGACGGGTTTGAGAGGCTACACCTTC
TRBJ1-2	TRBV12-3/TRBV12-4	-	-	CASSLTGSGTF	TGTGCCAGCAGCCTTACAGGGAGCGGGACCTTC
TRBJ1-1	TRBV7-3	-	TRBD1	CASGRQGGTEAFF	TGTGCCAGCGGGCGACAGGGAGGAACTGAAGCTTTCTTT
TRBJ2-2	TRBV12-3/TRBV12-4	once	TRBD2	CASSLREGHGELFF	TGTGCCAGCAGTTTAAGGGAGGGCCACGGGGAGCTGTTTTTT
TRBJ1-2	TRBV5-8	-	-	CASFQDSNYGYTF	TGTGCCAGCTTTCAGGACAGTAACTATGGCTACACCTTC
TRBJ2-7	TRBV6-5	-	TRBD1	CASSSTRAGTGAEQYF	TGTGCCAGCAGTTCTACTAGGGCCGGGACAGGGGCCGAGCAGTACTTC
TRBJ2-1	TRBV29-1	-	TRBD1	CSAYRGRVDEQFF	TGCAGCGCCTACAGGGGGCGCGTCGATGAGCAGTTCTTC
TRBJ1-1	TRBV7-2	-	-	CASSLVGSSLNTEAFF	TGTGCCAGCAGCTTAGTGGGAAGCAGTCTGAACACTGAAGCTTTCTTT